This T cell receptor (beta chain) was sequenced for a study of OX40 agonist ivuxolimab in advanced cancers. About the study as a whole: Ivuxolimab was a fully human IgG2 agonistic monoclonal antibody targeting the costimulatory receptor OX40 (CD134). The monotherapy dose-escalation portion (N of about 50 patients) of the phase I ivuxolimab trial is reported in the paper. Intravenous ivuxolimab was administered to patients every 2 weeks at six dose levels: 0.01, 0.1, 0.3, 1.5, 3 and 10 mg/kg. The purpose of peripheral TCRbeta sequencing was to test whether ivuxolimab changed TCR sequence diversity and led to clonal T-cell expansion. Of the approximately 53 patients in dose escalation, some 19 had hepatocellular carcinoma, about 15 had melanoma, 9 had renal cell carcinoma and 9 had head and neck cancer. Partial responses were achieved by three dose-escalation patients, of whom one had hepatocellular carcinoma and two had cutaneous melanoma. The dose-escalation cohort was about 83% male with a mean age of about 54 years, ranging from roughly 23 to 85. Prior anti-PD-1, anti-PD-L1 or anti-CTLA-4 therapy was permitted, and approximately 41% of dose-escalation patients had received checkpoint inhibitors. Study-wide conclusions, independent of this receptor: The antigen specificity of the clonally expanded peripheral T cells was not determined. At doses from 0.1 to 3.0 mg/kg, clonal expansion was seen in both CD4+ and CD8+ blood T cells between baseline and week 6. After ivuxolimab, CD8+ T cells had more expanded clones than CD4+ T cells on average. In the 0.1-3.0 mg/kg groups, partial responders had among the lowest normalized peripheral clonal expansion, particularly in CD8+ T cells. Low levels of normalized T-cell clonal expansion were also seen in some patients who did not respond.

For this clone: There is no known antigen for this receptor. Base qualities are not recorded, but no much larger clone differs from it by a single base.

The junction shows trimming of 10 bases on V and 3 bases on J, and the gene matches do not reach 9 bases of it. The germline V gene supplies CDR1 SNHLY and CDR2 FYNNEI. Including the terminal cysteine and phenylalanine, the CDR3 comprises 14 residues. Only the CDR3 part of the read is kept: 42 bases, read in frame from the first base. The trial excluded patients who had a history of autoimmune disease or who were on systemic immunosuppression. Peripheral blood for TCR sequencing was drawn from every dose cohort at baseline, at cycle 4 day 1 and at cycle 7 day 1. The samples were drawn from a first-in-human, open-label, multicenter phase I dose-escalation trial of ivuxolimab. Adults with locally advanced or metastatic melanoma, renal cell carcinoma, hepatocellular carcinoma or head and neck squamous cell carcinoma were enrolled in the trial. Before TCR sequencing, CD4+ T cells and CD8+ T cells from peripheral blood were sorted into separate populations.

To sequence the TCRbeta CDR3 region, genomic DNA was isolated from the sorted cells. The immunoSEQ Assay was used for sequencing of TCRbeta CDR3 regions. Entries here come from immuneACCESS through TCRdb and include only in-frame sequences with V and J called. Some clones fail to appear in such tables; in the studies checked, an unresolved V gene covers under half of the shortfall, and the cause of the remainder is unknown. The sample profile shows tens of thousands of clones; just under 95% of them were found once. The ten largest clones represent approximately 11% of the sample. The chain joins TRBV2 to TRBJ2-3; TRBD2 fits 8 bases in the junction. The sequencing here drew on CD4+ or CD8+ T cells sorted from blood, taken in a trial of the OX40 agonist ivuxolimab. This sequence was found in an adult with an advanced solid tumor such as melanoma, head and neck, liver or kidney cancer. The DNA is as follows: TGTGCCACTAAAGCGGGAGCGGCGACAGATACGCAGTATTTT. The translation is CATKAGAATDTQYF.